Given below is one T cell receptor beta chain in context. Its specificity is unknown. This CDR3 region has 17 residues. Per the germline V gene, CDR1 is SGHTA and CDR2 is FQGTGA. In preparing the TRB cDNA libraries, 5' RACE with UMI labels was used. One entry per CDR3 protein, without DNA, is what TCRdb gives after re-calling the 5' RACE reads. The sample has under 85,000 distinct CDR3 sequences, and its top ten clones hold roughly 0.62%. CD45RO-CCR7+CD27+CD95- was the phenotype of naive CD8+ T cells. The entry originates in a study of CXCR3-negative and CXCR3-positive naive CD8 T cells. Points from the study as a whole: Researchers report that CXCR3-positive naive cells carry more hydrophobic TRB CDR3s than CXCR3-negative naive cells. Partially decreased CXCR3 expression was recorded after cryopreservation, and fresh PBMCs were used in most assays. The TRBV-TRBJ usage of naive CXCR3-negative and CXCR3-positive cells was similar, but that of memory cells differed.

Sequencing used naive CXCR3+ CD8+ T cells from blood. Regarding subset: CD45RO-CCR7+CD27+CD95- naive CD8+ T cells expressing CXCR3 (TNR3+). The rearrangement joins TRBV7-3 to TRBJ2-1; the D call of TRBD2 rests on TCRdb alone, since no DNA is present to check it. This TCR was recovered from a human donor in good health. Some clones in this sample may be carry-over from other donors' samples. This CDR3 reads CASSSWEERESDNEQFF.